This T cell receptor (beta chain) came from a study of graft-versus-host responses after intestinal transplantation. As for the study in general: Transplant recipients had multivisceral, liver-intestinal, or isolated intestinal grafts. Tacrolimus and steroids were given for roughly 3 years to all recipients after anti-thymocyte globulin induction. Study-wide results and caveats: Early HvG declines after transplant were associated with peak circulating GvH clone levels. Allograft graft-versus-host to host-versus-graft clonal ratios ran high in patients with graft-donor T cell macrochimerism.

The table came from immunoSEQ multiplex PCR; TCRdb's copy has only in-frame clones and leaves some out. The sample has 45,000 to 60,000 clones, about 90% seen once; the top ten hold roughly 2.5%. Details on this clone: As yet, its antigen is unknown.

The sequence was collected from a human donor who was the organ donor for an intestinal transplant. The starting material was unstimulated CD4+ T cells sorted from spleen or lymph node cells, obtained before transplant.

The CDR3 loop is CASSLRPYYGYTF. The CDR3 nucleotides read TGTGCCAGCAGCCTGAGGCCGTACTATGGCTACACCTTC. The V gene is TRBV5-6, the J gene TRBJ1-2, with unresolved D. The CDR3 sequence is 13 residues long. The V gene's germline CDR1 is SGHDT and CDR2 YYEEEE. The V and J ends lost 4 bases and 3 bases respectively, with 10 bases between them.